Listed here are 5 T cell receptor beta chains from one sample, sequenced in a study of T cells in Graves' hyperthyroidism and ophthalmopathy. The TCR beta CDR3 regions underwent amplification using RNA transcripts as the source. The primer set for the first-round RT-PCR of the TCR CDR3 was HTBI. Via MiXCR, TCRdb re-called the multiplex PCR reads, giving one row per CDR3 protein. The sample lists roughly 700,000 distinct CDR3 sequences; 35% were seen once. The material sequenced was blood. The receptors originated from a middle-aged woman with Graves' hyperthyroidism.

This clonotype occurred a few times. V is TRBV9 and J is TRBJ2-5; D not certain. This CDR3 is built from 17 residues. Germline lookup yields CDR1 SGDLS and CDR2 YYNGEE. The V gene lost 0 bases and the J gene lost 4 bases, with 19 bases spanning the gap. The CDR3 here is CASSVEPRWYIPETQYF. CDR3 DNA: TGTGCCAGCAGCGTAGAGCCGCGGTGGTATATCCCAGAGACCCAGTACTTC.

This clonotype was counted at least ten times. The chain links TRBV29-1 to TRBJ1-5, with 10 bases fitting TRBD1. This CDR3 comprises 12 residues. With V trimmed by 8 bases and J by 5 bases, 3 bases remained unmatched. In germline, CDR1 is SQVTM, CDR2 ANQGSEA. The CDR3 nucleotides are TGCAGCATCGGGACAGGGGATCAGCCCCAGCATTTT. Translation: CSIGTGDQPQHF.

The genes are TRBV5-1 and TRBJ2-5, with D perhaps matching TRBD2 (6 bases). The CDR3 consists of 16 residues. Trimming pared 1 base from V and 5 bases from J, leaving 18 bases between. The germline CDR1 and CDR2 sequences are SGHRS and YFSETQ. The CDR3 DNA reads as TGCGCCAGCAGCTTGCTGCCGGGAGTAGGTGGGGAGACCCAGTACTTC. Translating it yields CASSLLPGVGGETQYF.

This clonotype occurred many times. The chain is built from TRBV6-5 and TRBJ1-6, with D unresolved. The CDR3 has 15 amino acids. The germline gives CDR1 MNHEY, CDR2 SVGAGI. Deletions cut 0 bases from V and 8 bases from J, with 11 bases between. In DNA form, the CDR3 reads TGTGCCAGCAGTTACTCGCAACAAGTACATTCACCCCTCCACTTT. It encodes CASSYSQQVHSPLHF.

This clonotype has ten or more counts. The chain employs TRBV6-5 and TRBJ2-5; 10 bases line up with TRBD2. The CDR3 extends over 14 amino acids. V lost 10 bases, J lost 6 bases, and 11 bases stayed unmatched. Per the germline V gene, CDR1 is MNHEY and CDR2 is SVGAGI. The CDR3 nucleotides read TGTGCCACCCTCAGGCTAGCGGGAGCCAAGACCCAGTACTTC. It specifies CATLRLAGAKTQYF.